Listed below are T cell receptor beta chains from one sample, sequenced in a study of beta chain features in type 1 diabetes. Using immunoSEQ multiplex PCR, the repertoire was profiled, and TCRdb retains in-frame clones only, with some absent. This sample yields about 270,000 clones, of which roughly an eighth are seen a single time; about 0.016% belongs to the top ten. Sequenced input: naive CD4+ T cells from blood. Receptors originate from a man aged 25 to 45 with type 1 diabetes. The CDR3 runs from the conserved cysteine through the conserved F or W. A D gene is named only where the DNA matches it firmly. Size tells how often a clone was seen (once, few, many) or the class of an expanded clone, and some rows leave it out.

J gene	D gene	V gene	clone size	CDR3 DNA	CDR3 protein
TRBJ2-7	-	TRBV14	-	TGTGCCAGCAGCCAAGACGTCTCCTACGAGCAGTACTTC	CASSQDVSYEQYF
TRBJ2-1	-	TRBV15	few	TGTGCCACCAGCAGAGCAAGGGAGGATGAGCAGTTCTTC	CATSRAREDEQFF
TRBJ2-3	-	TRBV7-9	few	TGTGCCAGCAGCCCCTGGGCTCCAATGAGTACGCAGTATTTT	CASSPWAPMSTQYF
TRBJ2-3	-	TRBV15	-	TGTGCCACGAGAAGGGAGTACGCGGGTGGCACAGATACGCAGTATTTT	CATRREYAGGTDTQYF
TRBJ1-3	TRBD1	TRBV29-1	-	TGCAGCGTCGGGCGGACAGGCCGCTCTGGAAACACCATATATTTT	CSVGRTGRSGNTIYF
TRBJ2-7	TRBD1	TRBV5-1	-	TGCGCCAGCAGCAGCGGGACAGGGCCCGACGAGCAGTACTTC	CASSSGTGPDEQYF
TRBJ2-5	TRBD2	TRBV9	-	TGTGGGAGAGCGGGAGGGTTAGAGACCCAGTACTTC	CGRAGGLETQYF
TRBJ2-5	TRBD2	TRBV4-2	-	TGTGCCAGCAGCCAAGAGCCAGCGGGGGGGGGAGAGACCCAGTACTTC	CASSQEPAGGGETQYF
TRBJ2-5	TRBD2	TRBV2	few	TGTGCCAGCAGTGAGAACCTAGCGGGAGTGGAGACCCAGTACTTC	CASSENLAGVETQYF
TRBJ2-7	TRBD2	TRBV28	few	TGTGCCAGCAGCTTGGGGGCTAGCGGGACCTACGAGCAGTACTTC	CASSLGASGTYEQYF
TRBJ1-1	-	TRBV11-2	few	TGTGCCAGCAGCTTAGATTATAATGTGAACACTGAAGCTTTCTTT	CASSLDYNVNTEAFF
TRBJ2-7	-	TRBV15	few	TGTGCCACCAGCAGAGATCTCCCCTACGAGCAGTACTTC	CATSRDLPYEQYF
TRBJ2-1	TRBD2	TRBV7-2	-	TGTGCCAGCAGCCCTGCGGCTAGCGGCTACAATGAGCAGTTCTTC	CASSPAASGYNEQFF
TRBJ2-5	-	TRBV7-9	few	TGTGCCAGCAGCTTAGCATCAGTGGTCCAGACCCAGTACTTC	CASSLASVVQTQYF
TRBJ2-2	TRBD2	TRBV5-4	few	TGTGCCAGCAGCTTAGCGGGAACTACCGGGGAGCTGTTTTTT	CASSLAGTTGELFF
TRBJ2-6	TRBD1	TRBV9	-	TGTGCCAGCAGCGTAGTGTCAGGGGGCGCCGGGGCCAACGTCCTGACTTTC	CASSVVSGGAGANVLTF
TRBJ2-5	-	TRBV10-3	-	TGTGCCATCAGTGAGTTACAGGGGAGGGAGACCCAGTACTTC	CAISELQGRETQYF
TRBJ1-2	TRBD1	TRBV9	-	TGTGCCAGCAGCGTTGGAGGCCAGGGGGATGGCTACACCTTC	CASSVGGQGDGYTF
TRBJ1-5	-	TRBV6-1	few	TGTGCCAGCAGTGAAGTGGAGAGCAGTGGGAATCAGCCCCAGCATTTT	CASSEVESSGNQPQHF
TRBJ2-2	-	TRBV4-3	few	TGCGCCAGCAGTCTGGGAGCTCCTGGGGAGCTGTTTTTT	CASSLGAPGELFF
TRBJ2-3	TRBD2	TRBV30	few	TGTGCCTGGACGGAGGTAGCGGGAGTCGATACGCAGTATTTT	CAWTEVAGVDTQYF
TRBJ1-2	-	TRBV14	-	TGTGCCAGCAGCCAAGCCTCTATACGGGGATTCTATGGCTACACCTTC	CASSQASIRGFYGYTF
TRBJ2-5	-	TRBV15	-	TGTGCCACCAGCAGAGATCAGGTCCTACAAGAGACCCAGTACTTC	CATSRDQVLQETQYF
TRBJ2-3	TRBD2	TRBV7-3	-	TGTGCCAGCAGTTTAATTGGCGGGAGGGTGGCAGATACGCAGTATTTT	CASSLIGGRVADTQYF
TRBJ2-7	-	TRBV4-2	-	TGTGCCAGCAGCCAAGGTCTTGACAACTTCTACGAGCAGTACTTC	CASSQGLDNFYEQYF
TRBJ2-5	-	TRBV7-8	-	TGTGCCAGCACCTTCGGGGGTTGGGGCCAAGAGACCCAGTACTTC	CASTFGGWGQETQYF
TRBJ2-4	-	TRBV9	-	TGTGCCAGCAGCGTAGCTACTCTCAAACTCGGAAAGGAGGAGGGCAGGACAGGAGGAAACATTCAGTACTTC	CASSVATLKLGKEEGRTGGNIQYF
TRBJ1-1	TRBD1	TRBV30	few	TGTGCCTGGAGAAGCAGGGGGAGAGAAGCTTTCTTT	CAWRSRGREAFF
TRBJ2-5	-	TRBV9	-	TGTGCCAGCAGCGTAGCGGGAGATGGGACCCAGTACTTC	CASSVAGDGTQYF
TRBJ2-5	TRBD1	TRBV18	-	TGTGCCAGCTCAACGGACAGGGGGCCCCTGGCCCAGTACTTC	CASSTDRGPLAQYF
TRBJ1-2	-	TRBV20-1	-	TGCAGTGCTAGTAGGGAGGGTGGCTACACCTTC	CSASREGGYTF
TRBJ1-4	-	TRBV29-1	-	TGCAGCGTTGGCGAGACAGGCGGCAATGAAAAACTGTTTTTT	CSVGETGGNEKLFF
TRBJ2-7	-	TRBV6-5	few	TGTGCCAGCAGCCCTACGGGGGGCTCGTACGAGCAGTACTTC	CASSPTGGSYEQYF
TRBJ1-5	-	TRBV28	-	TGTGCCAGCATCGTAATGCCTGGGGGGAATCAGCCCCAGCATTTT	CASIVMPGGNQPQHF
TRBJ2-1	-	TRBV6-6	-	TGTGCCAGCAGCCCCACTACGAGCTCCTACAATGAGCAGTTCTTC	CASSPTTSSYNEQFF
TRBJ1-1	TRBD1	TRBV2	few	TGTGCCAGCAGTGAAGCGCCGGGACAGGGGAACACTGAAGCTTTCTTT	CASSEAPGQGNTEAFF
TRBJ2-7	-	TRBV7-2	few	TGTGCCAGCAGTTCGACACCTACGAGCTCCTACGAGCAGTACTTC	CASSSTPTSSYEQYF
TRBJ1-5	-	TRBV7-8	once	TGTGCCAGCAGCTTTACCGCCGGTACCCAGCATTTT	CASSFTAGTQHF
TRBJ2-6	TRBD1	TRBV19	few	TGTGCCAGTAAGAGGGGGCCTGGGGCCAACGTCCTGACTTTC	CASKRGPGANVLTF
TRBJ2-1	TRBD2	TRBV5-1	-	TGCGCCAGCAGCCCCGCCGCGGGAGTACGTAGGAATGAGCAGTTCTTC	CASSPAAGVRRNEQFF
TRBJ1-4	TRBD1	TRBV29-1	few	TGCAGCGTTGGGGGACAGGGAAATGAAAAACTGTTTTTT	CSVGGQGNEKLFF
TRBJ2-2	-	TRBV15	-	TGTGCCACCAGCAGAGATTTAGCGGCGAACACCGGGGAGCTGTTTTTT	CATSRDLAANTGELFF
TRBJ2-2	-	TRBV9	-	TGTGCCAGCAGCGTAGGTCTCGGGGAGCTGTTTTTT	CASSVGLGELFF
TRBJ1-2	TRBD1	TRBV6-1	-	TGTGCCAGCAGCCAAGCCGGGACAGGCTACTATGGCTACACCTTC	CASSQAGTGYYGYTF
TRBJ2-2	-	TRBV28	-	TGTGCCAGCACCGCGTGGGCGGGGGCTCCGAACACCGGGGAGCTGTTTTTT	CASTAWAGAPNTGELFF
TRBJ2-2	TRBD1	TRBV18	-	TGTGCCAGCTCAAGACAGGGAAGCACCGGGGAGCTGTTTTTT	CASSRQGSTGELFF
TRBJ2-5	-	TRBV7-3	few	TGTGCCAGCAGCCCATCCCAGGGGGAGACCCAGTACTTC	CASSPSQGETQYF
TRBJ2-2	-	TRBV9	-	TGTGCCAGCACGAGTTCCACCGGGGAGCTGTTTTTT	CASTSSTGELFF
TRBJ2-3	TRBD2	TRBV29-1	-	TGCAGCGTGGGGACTAGCGGGAGTAGGTTGGGAGATACGCAGTATTTT	CSVGTSGSRLGDTQYF
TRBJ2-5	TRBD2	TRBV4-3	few	TGCGCCAGCAGCACTCCGGGGGGTCAAGAGACCCAGTACTTC	CASSTPGGQETQYF
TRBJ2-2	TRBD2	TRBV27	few	TGTGCCAGCAACCCTAGAAGGACTAGCGTATCCGGGGAGCTGTTTTTT	CASNPRRTSVSGELFF